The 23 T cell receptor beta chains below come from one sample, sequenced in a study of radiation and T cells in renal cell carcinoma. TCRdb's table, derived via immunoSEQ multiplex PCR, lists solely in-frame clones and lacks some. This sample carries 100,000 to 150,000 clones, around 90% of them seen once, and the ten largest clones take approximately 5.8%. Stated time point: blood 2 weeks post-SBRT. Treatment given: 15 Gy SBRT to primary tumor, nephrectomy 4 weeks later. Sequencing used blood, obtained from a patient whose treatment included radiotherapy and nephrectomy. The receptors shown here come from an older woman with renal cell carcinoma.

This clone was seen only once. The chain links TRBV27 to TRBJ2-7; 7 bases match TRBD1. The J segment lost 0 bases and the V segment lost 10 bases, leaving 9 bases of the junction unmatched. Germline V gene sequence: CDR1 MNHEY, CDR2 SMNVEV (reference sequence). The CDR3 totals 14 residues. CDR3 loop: CATSYRGSSYEQYF. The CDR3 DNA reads TGTGCCACCTCATACAGGGGCAGCTCCTACGAGCAGTACTTC.

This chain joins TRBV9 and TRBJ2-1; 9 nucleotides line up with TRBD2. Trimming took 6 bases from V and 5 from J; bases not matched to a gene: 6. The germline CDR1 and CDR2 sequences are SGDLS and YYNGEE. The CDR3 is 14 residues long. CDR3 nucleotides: TGTGCCAGCACCGCGGGGGGGTCGAACAATGAGCAGTTCTTC. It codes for CASTAGGSNNEQFF.

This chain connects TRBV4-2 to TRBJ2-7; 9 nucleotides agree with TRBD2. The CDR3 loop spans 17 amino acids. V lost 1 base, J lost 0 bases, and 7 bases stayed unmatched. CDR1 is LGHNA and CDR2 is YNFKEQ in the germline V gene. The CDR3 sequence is CASSQAVGGGDSYEQYF. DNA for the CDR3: TGTGCCAGCAGCCAAGCTGTGGGCGGGGGGGACTCCTACGAGCAGTACTTC.

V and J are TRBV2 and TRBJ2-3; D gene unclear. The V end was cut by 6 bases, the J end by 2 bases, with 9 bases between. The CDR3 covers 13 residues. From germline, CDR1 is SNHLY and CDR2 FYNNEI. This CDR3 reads CASSRAITDTQYF. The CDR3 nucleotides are TGTGCCAGCAGCCGCGCGATCACAGATACGCAGTATTTT.

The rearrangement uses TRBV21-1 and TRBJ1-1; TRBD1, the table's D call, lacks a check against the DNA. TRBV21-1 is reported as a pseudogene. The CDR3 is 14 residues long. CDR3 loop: CASSKRGRGSEAFF. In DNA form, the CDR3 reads TGTGCCAGCAGCAAGAGAGGCAGGGGGTCTGAAGCTTTCTTT.

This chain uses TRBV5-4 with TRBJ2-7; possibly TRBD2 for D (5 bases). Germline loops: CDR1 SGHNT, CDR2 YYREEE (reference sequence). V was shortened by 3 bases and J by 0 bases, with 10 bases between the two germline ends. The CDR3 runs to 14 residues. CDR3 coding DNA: TGTGCCAGCAGCTCTCCTCGGGACTCCTACGAGCAGTACTTC. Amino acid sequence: CASSSPRDSYEQYF.

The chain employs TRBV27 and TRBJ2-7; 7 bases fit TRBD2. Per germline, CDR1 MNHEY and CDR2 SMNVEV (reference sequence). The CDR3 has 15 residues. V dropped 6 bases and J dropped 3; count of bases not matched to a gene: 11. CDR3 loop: CASSLRVGGVYEQYF. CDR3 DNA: TGTGCCAGCAGCCTCCGGGTTGGGGGGGTCTACGAGCAGTACTTC.

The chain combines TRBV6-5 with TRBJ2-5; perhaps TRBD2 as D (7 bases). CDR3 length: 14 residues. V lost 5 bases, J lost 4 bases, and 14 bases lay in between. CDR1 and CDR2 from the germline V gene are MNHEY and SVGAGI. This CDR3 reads CASSARGGAETQYF. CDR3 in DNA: TGTGCCAGCAGTGCAAGGGGGGGCGCAGAGACCCAGTACTTC.

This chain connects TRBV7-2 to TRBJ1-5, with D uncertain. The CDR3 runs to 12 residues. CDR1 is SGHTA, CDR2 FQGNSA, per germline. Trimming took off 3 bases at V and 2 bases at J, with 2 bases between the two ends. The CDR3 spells CASSFGNQPQHF. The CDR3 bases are TGTGCCAGCAGCTTTGGCAATCAGCCCCAGCATTTT.

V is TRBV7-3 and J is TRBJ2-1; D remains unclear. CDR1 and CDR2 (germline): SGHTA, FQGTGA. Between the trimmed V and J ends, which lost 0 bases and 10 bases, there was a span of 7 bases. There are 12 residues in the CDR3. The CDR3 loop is CASSLTGYEQFF. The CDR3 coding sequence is TGTGCCAGCAGCTTAACCGGATACGAGCAGTTCTTC.

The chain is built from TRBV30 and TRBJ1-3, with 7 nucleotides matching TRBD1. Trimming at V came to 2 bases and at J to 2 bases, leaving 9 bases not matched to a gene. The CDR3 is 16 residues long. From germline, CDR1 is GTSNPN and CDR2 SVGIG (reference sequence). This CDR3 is CAWSSQRTGAGNTIYF. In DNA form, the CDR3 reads TGTGCCTGGAGTTCGCAGCGAACAGGGGCTGGAAACACCATATATTTT.

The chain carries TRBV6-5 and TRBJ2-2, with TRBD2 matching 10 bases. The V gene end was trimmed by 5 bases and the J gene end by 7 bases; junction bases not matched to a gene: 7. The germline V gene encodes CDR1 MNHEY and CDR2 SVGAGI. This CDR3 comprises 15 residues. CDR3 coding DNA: TGTGCCAGCAGTCCCAGCGGGGGGGCGCGCGGGGAGCTGTTTTTT. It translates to CASSPSGGARGELFF.

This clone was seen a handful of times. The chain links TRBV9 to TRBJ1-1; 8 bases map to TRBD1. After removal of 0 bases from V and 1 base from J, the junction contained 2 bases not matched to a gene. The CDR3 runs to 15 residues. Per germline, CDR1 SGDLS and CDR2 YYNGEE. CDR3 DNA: TGTGCCAGCAGCGTAGGACAGGGGTCGAACACTGAAGCTTTCTTT. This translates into CASSVGQGSNTEAFF.

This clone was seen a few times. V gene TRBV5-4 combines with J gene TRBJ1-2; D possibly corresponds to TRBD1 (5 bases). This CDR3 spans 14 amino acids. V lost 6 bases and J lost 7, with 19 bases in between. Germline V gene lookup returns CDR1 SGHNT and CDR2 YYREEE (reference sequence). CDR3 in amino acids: CASKLTGGGRGYTF. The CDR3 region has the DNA TGTGCCAGCAAGTTGACGGGGGGAGGACGTGGCTACACCTTC. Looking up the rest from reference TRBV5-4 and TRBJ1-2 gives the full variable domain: ETGVTQSPTHLIKTRGQQVTLRCSSQSGHNTVSWYQQALGQGPQFIFQYYREEENGRGNFPPRFSGLQFPNYSSELNVNALELDDSALYLCASKLTGGGRGYTFGSGTRLTVV.

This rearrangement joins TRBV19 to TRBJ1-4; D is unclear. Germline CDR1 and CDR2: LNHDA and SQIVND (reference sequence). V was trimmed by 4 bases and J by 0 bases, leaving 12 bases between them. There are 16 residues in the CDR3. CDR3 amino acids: CASSTKKTATNEKLFF. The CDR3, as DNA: TGTGCCAGTAGTACGAAGAAGACGGCAACTAATGAAAAACTGTTTTTT.

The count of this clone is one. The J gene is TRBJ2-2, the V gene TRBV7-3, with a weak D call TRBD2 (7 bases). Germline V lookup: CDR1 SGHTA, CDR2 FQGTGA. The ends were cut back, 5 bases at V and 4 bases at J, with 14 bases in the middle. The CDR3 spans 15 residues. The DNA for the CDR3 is TGTGCCAGCAGCCCCAGGAGGGGGGGCACCGGGGAGCTGTTTTTT. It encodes CASSPRRGGTGELFF.

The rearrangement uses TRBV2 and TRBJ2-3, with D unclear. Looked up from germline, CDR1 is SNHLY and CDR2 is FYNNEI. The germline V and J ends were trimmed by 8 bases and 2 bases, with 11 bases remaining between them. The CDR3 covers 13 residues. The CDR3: CASGNSFTDTQYF. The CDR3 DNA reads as TGTGCCAGCGGGAACTCCTTCACAGATACGCAGTATTTT.

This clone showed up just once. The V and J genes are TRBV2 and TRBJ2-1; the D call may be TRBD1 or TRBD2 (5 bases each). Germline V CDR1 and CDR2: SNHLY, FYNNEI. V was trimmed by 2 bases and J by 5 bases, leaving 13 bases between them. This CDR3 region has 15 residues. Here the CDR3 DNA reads TGTGCCAGCAGTGAACAGGGACGCCTCGACAATGAGCAGTTCTTC. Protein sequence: CASSEQGRLDNEQFF. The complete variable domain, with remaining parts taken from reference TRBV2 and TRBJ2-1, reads EPEVTQTPSHQVTQMGQEVILRCVPISNHLYFYWYRQILGQKVEFLVSFYNNEISEKSEIFDDQFSVERPDGSNFTLKIRSTKLEDSAMYFCASSEQGRLDNEQFFGPGTRLTVL.

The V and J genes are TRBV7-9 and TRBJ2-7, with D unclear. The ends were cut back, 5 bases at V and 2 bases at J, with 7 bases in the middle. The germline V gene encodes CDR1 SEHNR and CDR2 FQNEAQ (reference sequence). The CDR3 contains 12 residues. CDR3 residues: CASSQTPYEQYF. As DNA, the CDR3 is TGTGCCAGCAGCCAGACCCCCTACGAGCAGTACTTC.

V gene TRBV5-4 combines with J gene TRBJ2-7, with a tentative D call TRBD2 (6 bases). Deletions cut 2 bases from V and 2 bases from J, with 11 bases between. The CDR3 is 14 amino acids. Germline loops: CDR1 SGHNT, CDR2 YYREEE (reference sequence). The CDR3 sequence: CASSLGTLPYEQYF. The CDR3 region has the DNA TGTGCCAGCAGCTTAGGGACTTTACCCTACGAGCAGTACTTC.

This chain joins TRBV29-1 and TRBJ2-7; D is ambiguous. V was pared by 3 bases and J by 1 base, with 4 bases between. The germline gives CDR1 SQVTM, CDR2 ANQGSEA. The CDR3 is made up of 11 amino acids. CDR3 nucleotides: TGCAGCGTTGATATTTCCTACGAGCAGTACTTC. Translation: CSVDISYEQYF.

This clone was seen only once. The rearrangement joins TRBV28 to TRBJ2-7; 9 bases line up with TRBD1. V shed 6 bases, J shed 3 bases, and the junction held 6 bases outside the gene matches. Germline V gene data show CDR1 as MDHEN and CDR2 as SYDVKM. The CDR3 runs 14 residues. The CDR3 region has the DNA TGTGCCAGCAGGGGACAGGGTTTTCTCTACGAGCAGTACTTC. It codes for CASRGQGFLYEQYF.

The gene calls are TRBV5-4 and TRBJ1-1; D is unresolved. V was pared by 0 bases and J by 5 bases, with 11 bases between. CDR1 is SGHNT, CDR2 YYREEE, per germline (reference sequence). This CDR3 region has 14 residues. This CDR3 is CASSLDRGYTEAFF. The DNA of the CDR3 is TGTGCCAGCAGCTTGGACCGGGGTTATACTGAAGCTTTCTTT.